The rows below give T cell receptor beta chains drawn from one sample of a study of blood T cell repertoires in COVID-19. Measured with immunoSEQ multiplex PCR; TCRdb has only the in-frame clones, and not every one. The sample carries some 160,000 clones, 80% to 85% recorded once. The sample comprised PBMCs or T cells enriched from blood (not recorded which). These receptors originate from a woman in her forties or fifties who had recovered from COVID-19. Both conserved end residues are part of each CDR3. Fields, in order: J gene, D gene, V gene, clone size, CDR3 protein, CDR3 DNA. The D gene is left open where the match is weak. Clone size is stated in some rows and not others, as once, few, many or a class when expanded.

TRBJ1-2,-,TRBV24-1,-,CATSDAGQSHGYTF,TGTGCCACCAGTGATGCCGGACAGAGCCATGGCTACACCTTC
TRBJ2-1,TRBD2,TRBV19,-,CASTRGTLPYNEQFF,TGTGCCAGCACGCGGGGGACCCTTCCCTACAATGAGCAGTTCTTC
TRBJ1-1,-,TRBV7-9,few,CASSLLGTEAFF,TGTGCCAGCAGTCTACTCGGCACTGAAGCTTTCTTT
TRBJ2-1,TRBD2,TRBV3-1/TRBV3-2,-,CASSPLLAGGLMNEQFF,TGTGCCAGCAGCCCCTTGCTAGCGGGAGGTTTGATGAATGAGCAGTTCTTC
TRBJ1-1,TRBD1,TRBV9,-,CASSGVGTGGGRTEAFF,TGTGCCAGCAGCGGAGTAGGGACAGGGGGCGGGAGGACTGAAGCTTTCTTT
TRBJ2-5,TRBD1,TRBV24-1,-,CATRGQGQETQYF,TGTGCCACCAGGGGACAGGGGCAAGAGACCCAGTACTTC
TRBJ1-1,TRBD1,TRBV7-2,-,CASSLRGQGASEAFF,TGTGCCAGCAGCTTGCGGGGACAGGGCGCCTCTGAAGCTTTCTTT
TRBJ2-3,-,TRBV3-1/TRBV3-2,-,CASSQEKLNTDTQYF,TGTGCCAGCAGCCAAGAAAAACTAAACACAGATACGCAGTATTTT
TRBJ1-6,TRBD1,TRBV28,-,CASSHSRGTGSGNSPLHF,TGTGCCAGCAGTCACTCCCGGGGGACAGGGTCAGGGAATTCACCCCTCCACTTT
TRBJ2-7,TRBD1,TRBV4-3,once,CASSQEGTGPYEQYF,TGCGCCAGCAGCCAAGAGGGGACAGGTCCCTACGAGCAGTACTTC
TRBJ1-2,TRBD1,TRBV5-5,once,CASSLRGDREGYTF,TGTGCCAGCAGCTTGCGCGGGGACAGGGAAGGCTACACCTTC
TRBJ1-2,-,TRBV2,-,CASSLPGALNGYTF,TGTGCCAGCAGTCTCCCAGGGGCGCTGAATGGCTACACCTTC
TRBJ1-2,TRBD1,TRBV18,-,CASSLDGTGGNGYTF,TGTGCCAGCTCGTTAGACGGGACAGGGGGCAATGGCTACACCTTC
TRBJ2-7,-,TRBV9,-,CASSVVSGFGEQYF,TGTGCCAGCAGCGTAGTCAGCGGGTTTGGCGAGCAGTACTTC
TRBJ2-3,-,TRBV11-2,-,CASSSRVSDTQYF,TGTGCCAGCAGCTCCAGGGTATCAGATACGCAGTATTTT
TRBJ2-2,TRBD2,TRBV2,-,CASSPTSGGSGELFF,TGTGCCAGCAGTCCGACTAGCGGGGGGTCCGGGGAGCTGTTTTTT
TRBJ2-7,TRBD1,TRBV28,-,CASSSGQAGEQYF,TGTGCCAGCAGTTCGGGACAGGCGGGCGAGCAGTACTTC
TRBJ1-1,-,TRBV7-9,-,CASSLQLTEAFF,TGTGCCAGCAGCTTACAACTCACTGAAGCTTTCTTT
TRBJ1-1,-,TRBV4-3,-,CASSLYSHTEAFF,TGCGCCAGCAGCCTGTACAGCCACACTGAAGCTTTCTTT
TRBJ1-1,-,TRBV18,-,CASSVTDSKNTEAFF,TGTGCCAGCTCGGTCACCGACAGTAAGAACACTGAAGCTTTCTTT
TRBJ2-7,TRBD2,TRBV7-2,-,CASSLNSGTSGYEQYF,TGTGCCAGCAGCTTGAACTCCGGGACTAGTGGATACGAGCAGTACTTC
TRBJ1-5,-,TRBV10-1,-,CASSAPLEGHQPQHF,TGCGCCAGCAGTGCCCCCCTGGAGGGCCATCAGCCCCAGCATTTT
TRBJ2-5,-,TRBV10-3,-,CAISENGLSETQYF,TGTGCCATCAGTGAGAATGGACTATCAGAGACCCAGTACTTC